Presented here are 14 T cell receptor beta chains from one specimen sequenced in a study of blood T cell repertoires in COVID-19. Sequencing was performed with immunoSEQ multiplex PCR; in TCRdb, only in-frame clones are kept and a portion is missing. Of 55,000 to 75,000 clones in the sample, about four fifths were seen once. Sequences were obtained from peripheral blood. These receptors were obtained from a human donor in a cohort sampled during active COVID-19.

The genes are TRBV27 and TRBJ2-2; TRBD1 aligns across 9 bases. J lost 2 bases, V lost 6 bases, and 4 bases had no gene match. The length of the CDR3 is 15 residues. The germline V gene has CDR1 MNHEY and CDR2 SMNVEV (reference sequence). The CDR3 here is CASRMDRGNTGELFF. CDR3 nucleotide sequence: TGTGCCAGCAGAATGGACAGGGGTAACACCGGGGAGCTGTTTTTT.

This chain links TRBV6-6 with TRBJ2-3; maybe TRBD2 (5 bases). CDR1 MNHNY and CDR2 SVGAGI come from the germline V gene (reference sequence). V lost 2 bases and J lost 3, with 6 bases in between. This CDR3 is built from 13 residues. The CDR3 region has the DNA TGTGCCAGCAGTTACGGCGGGACAGATACGCAGTATTTT. This encodes CASSYGGTDTQYF.

V is TRBV7-2 and J is TRBJ2-7; 7 bases line up with TRBD2. V shed 2 bases and J 9 bases; nucleotides not matched to a gene: 10. The CDR3 runs 14 residues. The germline gives CDR1 SGHTA, CDR2 FQGNSA. For the CDR3, the DNA is TGTGCCAGCAGCTTAATGCGGGAGACCCATGGGCAGTACTTC. Its translation is CASSLMRETHGQYF.

In its sample, this clone was seen once. The CDR3 coding sequence is TGTGCCAGCAGCAAGGTAGCGGGAGGTTTCTACGAGCAGTACTTC. Its translation: CASSKVAGGFYEQYF. This chain links TRBV7-2 with TRBJ2-7, with 10 bases that match TRBD2. CDR3 size: 15 residues. Looked up from germline, CDR1 is SGHTA and CDR2 is FQGNSA. The V and J ends lost 5 bases and 3 bases, in that order; junction bases with no gene match: 7.

The V and J genes are TRBV5-1 and TRBJ2-5; D is ambiguous. Trimming left V 0 bases short and J 1 base short, with 7 bases between. Germline lookup yields CDR1 SGHRS and CDR2 YFSETQ. CDR3 length equals 14 residues. The CDR3 loop is CASSLGRPQETQYF. In nucleotides, the CDR3 is TGCGCCAGCAGCTTGGGGCGGCCCCAAGAGACCCAGTACTTC.

J is TRBJ1-6 and V is TRBV18; perhaps TRBD1 as D (5 bases). CDR1 is KGHSH and CDR2 is LQKENI in the germline V gene. Trimming cost V 3 bases and J 8 bases, with 17 bases left between them. This CDR3 region has 16 residues. The CDR3 nucleotides are TGTGCCAGCTCACCTCGACTCGCAGGGCGAGATTCACCCCTCCACTTT. This codes for CASSPRLAGRDSPLHF.

The chain employs TRBV5-1 and TRBJ2-1, with D maybe TRBD1 (6 bases). V lost 2 bases and J 5 bases, leaving 11 bases between the germline ends. Germline assignment: CDR1 SGHRS and CDR2 YFSETQ. The length of the CDR3 is 14 residues. CDR3 sequence (DNA): TGCGCCAGCAGCTTTCGGACAGCTCACAATGAGCAGTTCTTC. Amino acid sequence: CASSFRTAHNEQFF.

The V call is TRBV4-3, the J call TRBJ2-7; 8 nucleotides agree with TRBD2. CDR1 is LGHNA, CDR2 YSLEER, per germline. The length of the CDR3 is 14 residues. Unmatched junction bases numbered 6, after V lost 4 bases and J lost 4 bases. CDR3 DNA: TGCGCCAGCAGCCGGGGACTAGAAAGTTACGAGCAGTACTTC. This translates into CASSRGLESYEQYF.

This clone has a handful of counts. The gene calls are TRBV7-9 and TRBJ1-2; D not certain. Trimming removed 8 bases from V and 2 bases from J, with 15 bases in between. Germline V lookup: CDR1 SEHNR, CDR2 FQNEAQ (reference sequence). The CDR3 has 14 residues. This CDR3 reads CASAPRLQNYGYTF. The CDR3 nucleotides read TGTGCCAGCGCCCCGAGACTGCAAAACTATGGCTACACCTTC.

The table lists this clone with a count of one. The V gene is TRBV30, the J gene TRBJ2-3, with 9 nucleotides matching TRBD1. Germline trimming cut 2 bases from V and 2 bases from J; bases unmatched to any gene: 2. There are 14 residues in the CDR3. The germline CDR1 and CDR2 sequences are GTSNPN and SVGIG (reference sequence). The CDR3 reads CAWSRDRATDTQYF. CDR3 bases: TGTGCCTGGAGTCGGGACAGGGCCACAGATACGCAGTATTTT.

This chain connects TRBV4-3 to TRBJ2-3, with 8 bases that match TRBD1. Germline V gene lookup returns CDR1 LGHNA and CDR2 YSLEER. V shed 0 bases, J shed 5 bases, and the junction held 4 bases outside the gene matches. The CDR3 totals 15 residues. In DNA form, the CDR3 reads TGCGCCAGCAGCCAAGAGCAGGGGGCAGGAGATACGCAGTATTTT. Its translation: CASSQEQGAGDTQYF.

The chain employs TRBV28 and TRBJ1-1; 7 bases are a match to TRBD1. The germline V gene encodes CDR1 MDHEN and CDR2 SYDVKM. The CDR3 has 14 amino acids. V lost 5 bases and J lost 6; bases outside the gene matches: 9. CDR3 sequence reads: CASSQTGDNSEAFF. Here the CDR3 DNA reads TGTGCCAGCAGTCAAACAGGGGATAATTCTGAAGCTTTCTTT.

The chain joins TRBV3-1 (or the pseudogene TRBV3-2) to TRBJ2-1; 12 bases are a match to TRBD2. V shed 6 bases and J 7 bases; nucleotides not matched to a gene: 4. Per the germline V gene, CDR1 is LGHDT and CDR2 is YNNKEL (reference sequence). The CDR3 has 14 amino acids. Here the CDR3 DNA reads TGTGCCAGCAGGTCTAGCGGGAGGGGGAATGAGCAGTTCTTC. Encoded protein: CASRSSGRGNEQFF.

The chain combines TRBV4-1 with TRBJ2-1; D is undetermined. This CDR3 spans 13 amino acids. Germline CDR1 MGHRA, CDR2 YSYEKL. Trimming pared 4 bases from V and 9 bases from J, leaving 13 bases between. This CDR3 is CASSRLELSEQFF. Here the CDR3 DNA reads TGCGCCAGCAGCCGATTAGAACTAAGTGAGCAGTTCTTC.